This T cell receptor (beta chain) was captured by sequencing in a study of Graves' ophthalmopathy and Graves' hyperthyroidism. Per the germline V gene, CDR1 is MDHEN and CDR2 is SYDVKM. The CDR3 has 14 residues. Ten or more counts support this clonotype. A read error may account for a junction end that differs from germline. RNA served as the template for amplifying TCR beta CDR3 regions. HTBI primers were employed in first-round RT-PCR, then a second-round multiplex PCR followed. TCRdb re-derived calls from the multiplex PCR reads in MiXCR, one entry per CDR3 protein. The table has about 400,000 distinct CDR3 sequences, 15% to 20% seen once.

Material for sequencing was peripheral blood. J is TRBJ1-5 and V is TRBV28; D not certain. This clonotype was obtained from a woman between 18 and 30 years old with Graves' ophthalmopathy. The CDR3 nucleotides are TGTGCCAGCAATGGGGTGGAAAGCAATCAGCCTCAGCATTTT. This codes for CASNGVESNQPQHF.